This T cell receptor beta chain is drawn from a study of shared clonotypes between healthy human individuals (dated by TCRdb to the early 2020s). Describing the broader study: A couple of women and a few men aged 18 to 49 years were included in the cohort. To increase sequencing depth and limit assay-specific biases, TCR repertoire library preparation and sequencing were carried out by different laboratories using diverse techniques. To estimate repertoire size and how much clonotype sharing occurs between individuals, the study deeply sequenced the blood TCR repertoires of five or six healthy adults. Leukapheresis yielded between about 0.85 and 9.5 billion PBMCs per donor. Per donor, three plates each were used for CD4 naive and CD4 memory, two for CD8 naive, and one for CD8 memory. The paper's findings and limits, for the study overall: Pairwise subsampling indicated that sequencing depth was expected to affect the degree of clonotype sharing among donors. Higher generation probabilities were observed for clonotypes shared by all four sorted-subset donors than for non-shared clonotypes. Sampling was restricted to blood, and TCR repertoires in tissues likely differ from the TCR repertoires found in blood. Larger estimated clonotype richness was generally found for naive subsets than for memory subsets. Roughly 5.2% of naive CD4, around 3.5% of naive CD8, 2.3% of memory CD4, and roughly 0.4% of memory CD8 clonotypes were shared across a few donors. The small number of donors limited the genetic and exposure-history diversity represented. Even with the large sequencing depth, rarefaction of the sorted-subset datasets indicated that sequencing was incomplete.

Using the deep immunoSEQ assay, multiplex PCR amplified TCR CDR3 regions from genomic DNA. For each cell subset, the extracted genomic DNA was distributed evenly across all wells of several immunoSEQ 96-well plates, and each plate served as one replicate. For sorted subsets, roughly 0.2 ug genomic DNA, equal to 30,000 or so T cell genomes, was loaded into each replicate PCR. The purified libraries were quantified using a Qubit 3.0 fluorometer, sized with a Bioanalyzer 2100, and then quantified again using the KAPA Library Quantification kit. Every immunoSEQ 96-well plate was sequenced on a separate single-read 150-cycle Illumina NextSeq 550 flow cell. For the original study's pipeline: Because the immunoSEQ output included only junctional sequences and no quality scores, the filtering could not be the same as the filtering used for full-length reads. To assign V/J genes and CDR3, sequences were annotated using PyIR, a Python wrapper for IgBLAST v1.9, with IMGT germline references. Reads were removed for weak V/J assignments (E-value above 1e-6), missing CDR3, stop codons, out-of-frame junctions, or ambiguous translated residues. V3J clonotypes were defined by identical inferred V gene, J gene, and CDR3 amino acid sequence. The percentage overlap between two repertoires was calculated by dividing the number of shared unique clonotypes by the size of the smaller repertoire. Richness of each repertoire was evaluated using RTK rarefaction, the Chao1 estimator, and Recon v2.1 estimates of unobserved clonotypes. For all TCRbeta clonotypes obtained by the gDNA method from four donors, generation probabilities were computed with OLGA. TCRdb limited this immuneACCESS table to in-frame rearrangements with V and J called. A share of clones is missing; checked studies link under half to unresolved V genes, and the rest is unexplained. V and J calls and clone size come straight from that table; D and trimming were deduced from the DNA. This sample lists about 710,000 clones; 60% to 75% were detected once. 1.5% to 2% of the sample goes to the ten largest clones.

Trimming accounts for 4 bases at V and 4 bases at J, while the number of junction bases matched to no gene is 4. Measured from the cysteine to the phenylalanine, the CDR3 is 14 residues long. Only CDR3 DNA remains: 42 bases, in frame from the first base. For CDR1 and CDR2, the germline V gene lists SGHAT and FQNNGV. Points on this clone: Its antigen specificity is not known. No base qualities exist here, and no much larger clone lies one base off it.

Healthy HIV-negative adults with no recently reported acute infections or vaccinations were included as donors. Only Caucasian adults living in Nashville, Tennessee, USA were represented among the donors. CD4+ T cells were enriched by magnetic negative selection; naive cells were then positively selected on CD45RA, and the negative fraction formed the memory subset. Blood was collected by leukapheresis, and PBMCs were isolated by Ficoll-Histopaque density gradient centrifugation and then cryopreserved in liquid nitrogen vapor phase. Analytical flow cytometry was used to check the purity and quantity of every magnetically sorted T cell population. Each sorted fraction had its genomic DNA isolated and then quantified by UV absorbance on a Nanodrop 2000c.

The TCR originated in a woman in her 30s in good health. Sequenced: memory CD4+ T cells sorted from blood. This specimen's cell subset or site label, per the study, means: CD45RA-negative fraction. Here the chain combines TRBV11-2 and TRBJ2-5; 9 bases in between match TRBD2. The sequence in DNA is TGTGCCAGCAGCTCACAGACTAGCGGAGAGACCCAGTACTTC. Its translation reads: CASSSQTSGETQYF.